This TCR beta chain came from a study of blood T cell repertoires in COVID-19. Study context: Both acute and convalescent COVID-19 samples were obtained from the United States, Italy and Spain. T cells, B-cell-depleted T cells, or PBMCs provided the cDNA or gDNA that served as material.

Note on this clone: Sequence at one end of the junction differs from germline and may be a read error.

CDR1 and CDR2 (germline): MNHEY, SVGAGI. This CDR3 comprises 14 residues. Original data processing: Amplification of reference gene primers provided the estimated nucleated cell counts. Sequencing was performed with immunoSEQ multiplex PCR; in TCRdb, only in-frame clones are kept and a portion is missing. V and J calls and clone size come straight from that table; D and trimming were deduced from the DNA. Here the sample spans 240,000 or so clones, around 84% being singletons. The receptor was isolated from a woman in her 70s with active or convalescent COVID-19. The V and J genes are TRBV6-5 and TRBJ1-1, with D perhaps TRBD1 (5 bases). Sequenced sample: peripheral blood. CDR3 amino acids: CASSKGKGNAEAFF. The DNA of the CDR3 is TGTGCCAGCAGTAAGGGGAAGGGGAACGCTGAAGCTTTCTTT.